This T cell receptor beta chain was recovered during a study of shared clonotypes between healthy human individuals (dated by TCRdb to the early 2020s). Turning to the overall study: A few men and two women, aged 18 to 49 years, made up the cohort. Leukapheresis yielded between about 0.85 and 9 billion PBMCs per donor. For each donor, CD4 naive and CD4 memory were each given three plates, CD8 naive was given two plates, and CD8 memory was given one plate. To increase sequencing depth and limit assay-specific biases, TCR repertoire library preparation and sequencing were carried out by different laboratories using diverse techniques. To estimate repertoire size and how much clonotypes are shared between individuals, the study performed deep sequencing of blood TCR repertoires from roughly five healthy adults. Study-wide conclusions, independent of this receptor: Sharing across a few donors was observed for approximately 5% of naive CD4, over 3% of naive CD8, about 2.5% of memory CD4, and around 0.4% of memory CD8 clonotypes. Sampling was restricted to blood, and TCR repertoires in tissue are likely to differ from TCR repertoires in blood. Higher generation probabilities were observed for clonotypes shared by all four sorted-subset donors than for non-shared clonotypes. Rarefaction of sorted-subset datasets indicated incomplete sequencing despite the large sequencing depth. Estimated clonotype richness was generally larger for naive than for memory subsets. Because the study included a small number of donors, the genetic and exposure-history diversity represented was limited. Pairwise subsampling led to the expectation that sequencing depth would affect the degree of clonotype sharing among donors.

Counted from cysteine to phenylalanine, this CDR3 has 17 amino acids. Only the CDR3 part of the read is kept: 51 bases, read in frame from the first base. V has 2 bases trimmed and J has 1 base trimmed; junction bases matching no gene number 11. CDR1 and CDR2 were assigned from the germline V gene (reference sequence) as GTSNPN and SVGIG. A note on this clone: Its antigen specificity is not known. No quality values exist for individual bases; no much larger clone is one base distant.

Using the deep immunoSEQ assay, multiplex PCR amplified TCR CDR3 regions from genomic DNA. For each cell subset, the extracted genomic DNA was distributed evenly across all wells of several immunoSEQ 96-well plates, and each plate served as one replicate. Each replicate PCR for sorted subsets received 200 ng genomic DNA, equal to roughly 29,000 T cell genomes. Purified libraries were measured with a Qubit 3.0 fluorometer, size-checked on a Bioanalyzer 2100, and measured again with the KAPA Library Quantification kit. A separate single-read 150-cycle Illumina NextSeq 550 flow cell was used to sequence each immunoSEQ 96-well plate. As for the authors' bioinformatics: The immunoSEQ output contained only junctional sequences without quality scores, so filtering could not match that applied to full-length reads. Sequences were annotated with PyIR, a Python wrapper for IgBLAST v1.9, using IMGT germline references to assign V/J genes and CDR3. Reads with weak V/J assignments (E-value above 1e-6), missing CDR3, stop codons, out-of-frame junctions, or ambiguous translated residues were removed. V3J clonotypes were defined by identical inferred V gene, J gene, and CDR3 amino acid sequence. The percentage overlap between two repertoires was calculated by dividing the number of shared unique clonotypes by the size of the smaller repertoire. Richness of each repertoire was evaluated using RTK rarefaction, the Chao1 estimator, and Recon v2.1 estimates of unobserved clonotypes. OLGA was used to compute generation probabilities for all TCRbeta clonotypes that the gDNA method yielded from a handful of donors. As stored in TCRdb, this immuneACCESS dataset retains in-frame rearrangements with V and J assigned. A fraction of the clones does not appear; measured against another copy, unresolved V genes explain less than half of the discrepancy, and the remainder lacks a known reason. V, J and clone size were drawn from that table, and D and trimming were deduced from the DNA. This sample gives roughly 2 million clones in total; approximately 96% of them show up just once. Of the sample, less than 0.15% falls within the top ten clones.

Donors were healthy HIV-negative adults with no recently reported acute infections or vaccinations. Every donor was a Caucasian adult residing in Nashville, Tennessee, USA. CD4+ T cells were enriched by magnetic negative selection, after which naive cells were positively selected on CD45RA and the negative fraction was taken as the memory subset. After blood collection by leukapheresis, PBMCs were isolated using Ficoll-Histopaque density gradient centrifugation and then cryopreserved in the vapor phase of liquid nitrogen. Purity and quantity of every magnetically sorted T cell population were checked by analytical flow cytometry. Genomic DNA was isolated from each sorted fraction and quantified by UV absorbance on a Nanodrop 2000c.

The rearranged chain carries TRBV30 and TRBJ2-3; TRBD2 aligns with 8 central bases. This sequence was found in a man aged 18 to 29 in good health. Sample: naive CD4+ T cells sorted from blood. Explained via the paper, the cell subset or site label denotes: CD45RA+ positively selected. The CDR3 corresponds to CAWSNAGGPGGTDTQYF. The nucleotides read TGTGCCTGGAGTAATGCGGGAGGACCAGGTGGCACAGATACGCAGTATTTT.